Listed below are T cell receptor beta chains from one sample, sequenced in a study of OX40 agonist ivuxolimab in advanced cancers. Assay used: immunoSEQ multiplex PCR; TCRdb lists only in-frame clones, some missing. The sample includes 80,000 to 95,000 clones, around 80% of them seen just once. The sequenced sample was CD4+ or CD8+ T cells sorted from blood, obtained in a trial of the OX40 agonist ivuxolimab. These receptors all stem from an adult with an advanced solid tumor such as melanoma, head and neck, liver or kidney cancer. Each CDR3 is given without its conserved first and last residue. Fields, in order: V gene, J gene, CDR3 protein.

v_call: TRBV6-5; j_call: TRBJ1-1; cdr3_aa: ASSRRGAEAF
v_call: TRBV14; j_call: TRBJ1-4; cdr3_aa: ASSQIGTGPEKLF
v_call: TRBV5-4; j_call: TRBJ1-5; cdr3_aa: ASSPGAGSNQPQH
v_call: TRBV6-5; j_call: TRBJ1-5; cdr3_aa: ASSYSGAPNQPQH
v_call: TRBV7-9; j_call: TRBJ2-4; cdr3_aa: ASSPLQGAGNIQY
v_call: TRBV5-6; j_call: TRBJ2-5; cdr3_aa: ASSLWTSGPRKTQY
v_call: TRBV5-1; j_call: TRBJ2-3; cdr3_aa: ASSLGTVSTDTQY
v_call: TRBV5-5; j_call: TRBJ1-1; cdr3_aa: ASSPLVGGGHEAF
v_call: TRBV5-1; j_call: TRBJ2-2; cdr3_aa: ASSLDTGVTGELF
v_call: TRBV7-8; j_call: TRBJ2-5; cdr3_aa: ASSYDRQETQY
v_call: TRBV2; j_call: TRBJ2-1; cdr3_aa: ATKRGGSSNEQF
v_call: TRBV7-9; j_call: TRBJ1-6; cdr3_aa: ASSFGQGYNSPLH
v_call: TRBV28; j_call: TRBJ1-2; cdr3_aa: AGAIAGTLYGYT
v_call: TRBV14; j_call: TRBJ1-1; cdr3_aa: ASSQTKNTEAF
v_call: TRBV11-2; j_call: TRBJ2-7; cdr3_aa: ASSLDVLVGAPYEQY
v_call: TRBV7-3; j_call: TRBJ1-1; cdr3_aa: ASSSSNGGDEAEAF
v_call: TRBV19; j_call: TRBJ1-5; cdr3_aa: ASSTRRDQPQH
v_call: TRBV28; j_call: TRBJ2-4; cdr3_aa: ASSQDRGLYIQY
v_call: TRBV4-2; j_call: TRBJ2-5; cdr3_aa: ASSQELDQETQY
v_call: TRBV27; j_call: TRBJ2-3; cdr3_aa: ASSSSFPGLRSTDTQY
v_call: TRBV5-6; j_call: TRBJ1-5; cdr3_aa: ASSLGAGERQPQH
v_call: TRBV7-3; j_call: TRBJ1-6; cdr3_aa: ASSLNPPGGSPLH
v_call: TRBV6-1; j_call: TRBJ1-5; cdr3_aa: ASSAEGGHQPQH
v_call: TRBV30; j_call: TRBJ2-5; cdr3_aa: AWSVTGAETQY